Following are 20 T cell receptor beta chains from one sample sequenced in a study of OX40 agonist ivuxolimab in advanced cancers. Assay used: immunoSEQ multiplex PCR; TCRdb lists only in-frame clones, some missing. This sample has 22,000 or so clones, with over 60% found just once. The starting material was CD4+ or CD8+ T cells sorted from blood, obtained in a trial of the OX40 agonist ivuxolimab. The receptors come from an adult with an advanced solid tumor such as melanoma, head and neck, liver or kidney cancer.

Only a few counts were recorded for this clone. This chain connects TRBV7-2 to TRBJ1-2, with D possibly matching TRBD1 (6 bases). Trimming cost V 1 base and J 7 bases, with 13 bases left between them. The CDR3 spans 14 residues. The germline gives CDR1 SGHTA, CDR2 FQGNSA. The CDR3 coding sequence is TGTGCCAGCAGCTTAGATTATGGGGGCGCTGGCTACACCTTC. It specifies CASSLDYGGAGYTF.

This chain links TRBV4-1 with TRBJ2-2, with 7 bases aligning to TRBD1. CDR3 length: 16 residues. CDR1 is MGHRA and CDR2 is YSYEKL in the germline V gene. V was pared by 4 bases and J by 6 bases, with 11 bases of the junction left unmatched. The CDR3: CASSPKNDRAPGELFF. DNA of the CDR3: TGCGCCAGCAGCCCTAAAAACGACAGGGCTCCCGGGGAGCTGTTTTTT.

V and J are TRBV9 and TRBJ2-5; 14 bases fit TRBD2. V shed 4 bases and J 3 bases; nucleotides not matched to a gene: 2. This CDR3 contains 15 residues. In germline, CDR1 is SGDLS, CDR2 YYNGEE. The CDR3 sequence: CASSTGLAGEETQYF. Here the CDR3 DNA reads TGTGCCAGCAGCACGGGACTAGCGGGAGAAGAGACCCAGTACTTC.

This chain links TRBV4-2 with TRBJ1-4; D is ambiguous. Germline lookup yields CDR1 LGHNA and CDR2 YNFKEQ. V lost 3 bases and J lost 4, with 15 bases in between. The CDR3 is 16 amino acids. The DNA of the CDR3 is TGTGCCAGCAGCCAGTCCGGGTCTATGAATAATGAAAAACTGTTTTTT. Its translation: CASSQSGSMNNEKLFF.

This clone showed up just a few times. The chain uses TRBV5-1 and TRBJ2-7; possibly TRBD1 for D (6 bases). The V end was cut by 4 bases, the J end by 6 bases, with 14 bases between. Germline CDR1 reads SGHRS; CDR2 reads YFSETQ. CDR3 length equals 13 residues. CDR3 nucleotide sequence: TGCGCCAGCAGCCCCACAGGACAGTCCGAGCAGTACTTC. This codes for CASSPTGQSEQYF. The full variable domain, its missing parts supplied by reference TRBV5-1 and TRBJ2-7, is KAGVTQTPRYLIKTRGQQVTLSCSPISGHRSVSWYQQTPGQGLQFLFEYFSETQRNKGNFPGRFSGRQFSNSRSEMNVSTLELGDSALYLCASSPTGQSEQYFGPGTRLTVT.

The chain joins TRBV9 to TRBJ1-1; D might be TRBD1 (6 bases). CDR3 length: 14 residues. V lost 5 bases and J 6 bases, leaving 17 bases between the germline ends. The germline CDR1 and CDR2 sequences are SGDLS and YYNGEE. CDR3 DNA: TGTGCCAGCAGGCGACGACAGGTTGGTGCTGAAGCTTTCTTT. This translates into CASRRRQVGAEAFF.

This chain links TRBV10-3 with TRBJ2-5; D not resolved. Germline values: CDR1 ENHRY, CDR2 SYGVKD. The CDR3 totals 15 residues. The V gene lost 2 bases and the J gene lost 0 bases, with 10 bases spanning the gap. The CDR3 DNA is TGTGCCATCAGTGAGGTCGGCAGTAACCAAGAGACCCAGTACTTC. Its protein is CAISEVGSNQETQYF.

The J gene is TRBJ1-2, the V gene TRBV7-2, with 10 nucleotides matching TRBD1. After removal of 6 bases from V and 7 bases from J, the junction contained 8 bases not matched to a gene. This CDR3 is built from 14 residues. Germline assignment: CDR1 SGHTA and CDR2 FQGNSA. The CDR3 nucleotides read TGTGCCAGCAGGCCATCCGGGACAGGGGTTGGCTACACCTTC. Its translation: CASRPSGTGVGYTF.

The rearrangement joins TRBV28 to TRBJ2-7; 9 nucleotides match TRBD1. CDR3 length: 20 amino acids. V was clipped by 2 bases and J by 3 bases; unmatched bases: 20. Germline loops: CDR1 MDHEN, CDR2 SYDVKM. The CDR3 protein is CASSLIKEVQLRQGDYEQYF. The DNA for the CDR3 is TGTGCCAGCAGTTTAATTAAGGAAGTTCAACTTAGACAGGGGGACTACGAGCAGTACTTC.

A single count supports this clone. This sequence joins TRBV7-9 and TRBJ2-3; the D gene is possibly TRBD1 (5 bases). Germline V gene lookup returns CDR1 SEHNR and CDR2 FQNEAQ (reference sequence). The CDR3 has 15 residues. V gave up 1 base and J gave up 2 bases, with 10 bases separating them. The CDR3 nucleotides read TGTGCCAGCAGCTTAGGGACAACACACACAGATACGCAGTATTTT. Protein product: CASSLGTTHTDTQYF.

The chain uses TRBV5-1 and TRBJ1-1; TRBD1 might be the D (5 bases). The CDR3 is made up of 14 amino acids. Trimming stripped 4 bases from V and 10 bases from J, with 20 bases between. Germline V gives CDR1 SGHRS, CDR2 YFSETQ. The CDR3 bases are TGCGCCAGCAGCCCCCGGGAAGGGTGGGGGAGAGCTTTCTTT. It specifies CASSPREGWGRAFF.

The chain has TRBV6-5 and TRBJ2-2; 8 bases align to TRBD1. Trimming took 2 bases from V and 7 from J; bases not matched to a gene: 6. The germline gives CDR1 MNHEY, CDR2 SVGAGI. CDR3 length: 15 amino acids. DNA for the CDR3: TGTGCCAGCAGTTACGTGCAGGGGGCAAACGGGGAGCTGTTTTTT. Encoded protein: CASSYVQGANGELFF.

The rearrangement links TRBV27 to TRBJ2-5; 7 bases are shared with TRBD1. The CDR3 is made up of 14 amino acids. With 5 bases clipped from V and 4 bases from J, the junction kept 7 bases outside the gene matches. Germline V gene data show CDR1 as MNHEY and CDR2 as SMNVEV (reference sequence). The CDR3 reads CASSARQGGETQYF. The CDR3 region has the DNA TGTGCCAGCAGTGCCAGACAGGGTGGAGAGACCCAGTACTTC.

CDR3 residues: CASSQRLAGGSGTQYF. CDR3 coding DNA: TGTGCCAGCAGCCAACGACTAGCGGGGGGGAGCGGGACGCAGTATTTT. This chain joins TRBV14 and TRBJ2-3; 14 bases fit TRBD2. V lost 2 bases, J lost 9 bases, and 7 bases stayed unmatched. The V gene's germline CDR1 is SGHDN and CDR2 FVKESK. The CDR3 is 16 amino acids.

This clone was seen a handful of times. The chain joins TRBV11-3 to TRBJ2-7; 7 bases are a match to TRBD1. V lost 5 bases to trimming and J lost 1 base; unmatched junction nucleotides: 5. The germline V gene has CDR1 SGHNT and CDR2 YENEEA. The CDR3 runs 14 residues. For the CDR3, the DNA is TGTGCCAGCAGCGAACGGGGACAGTCCTACGAGCAGTACTTC. This gives the protein CASSERGQSYEQYF.

The rearrangement uses TRBV5-4 and TRBJ1-2; D might be TRBD1 (5 bases). Trimming removed 4 bases from V and 2 bases from J, with 18 bases in between. The germline V gene encodes CDR1 SGHNT and CDR2 YYREEE (reference sequence). The CDR3 contains 16 residues. The CDR3 sequence: CASSLRGQGNNYGYTF. DNA of the CDR3: TGTGCCAGCAGCCTAAGGGGCCAGGGAAACAACTATGGCTACACCTTC.

The V and J genes are TRBV6-5 and TRBJ2-1, with TRBD2 matching over 8 bases. With V trimmed by 5 bases and J by 6 bases, 9 bases remained unmatched. The germline gives CDR1 MNHEY, CDR2 SVGAGI. This CDR3 comprises 15 residues. The CDR3 sequence is CASSPTSGAGNEQFF. The CDR3 DNA reads as TGTGCCAGCAGTCCTACTAGCGGAGCTGGCAATGAGCAGTTCTTC.

V and J are TRBV7-2 and TRBJ2-5; TRBD2 matches at 8 bases. Germline values: CDR1 SGHTA, CDR2 FQGNSA. CDR3 size: 14 residues. The J segment lost 3 bases and the V segment lost 5 bases, leaving 5 bases of the junction unmatched. The CDR3: CASSPLAAKETQYF. The CDR3 DNA reads as TGTGCCAGCAGCCCACTAGCGGCGAAAGAGACCCAGTACTTC.

The CDR3 here is CSGLEPHGYTF. CDR3 DNA: TGCAGCGGACTAGAACCCCATGGCTACACCTTC. This chain joins TRBV29-1 and TRBJ1-2; no clear D gene. Germline V gene data show CDR1 as SQVTM and CDR2 as ANQGSEA. The V gene lost 7 bases and the J gene lost 6 bases, with 12 bases spanning the gap. The CDR3 is 11 residues long.

J is TRBJ2-2 and V is TRBV4-1; D is possibly TRBD2 (7 bases). The germline CDR1 and CDR2 sequences are MGHRA and YSYEKL. Trimming stripped 0 bases from V and 0 bases from J, with 14 bases between. CDR3 length equals 18 residues. For the CDR3, the DNA is TGCGCCAGCAGCCAAGATCGGGGGGCGGGGGCGAACACCGGGGAGCTGTTTTTT. This codes for CASSQDRGAGANTGELFF.